The rows below give T cell receptor beta chains drawn from one sample of a study of vaccination and CD4 T cells after COVID-19. TCRdb passed the PCR reads through MiXCR, listing each CDR3 protein once. Of 5,500 to 7,500 distinct CDR3 sequences listed, 52% were seen once; the top ten hold under 25%. These receptors have no identified antigens. The sequencing sample was made of CD4+ T cells from blood, cultured in vitro. These receptor sequences come from a human donor in good health. The CDR3 runs from the conserved cysteine through the conserved F or W. The order of the fields is D gene, V gene, clone size, J gene, CDR3 protein, CDR3 DNA. A D gene is named only where the DNA matches it firmly. Only part of the rows carry a size: once, few, many, or a class if the clone is expanded.

TRBD1,TRBV19,NA,TRBJ2-2,CASSIHPTGLAGELFF,TGTGCCAGTAGTATACACCCGACAGGGTTGGCCGGGGAGCTGTTTTTT
NA,TRBV27,NA,TRBJ1-2,CASSPWGYGYTF,TGTGCCAGCAGTCCCTGGGGCTATGGCTACACCTTC
NA,TRBV19,NA,TRBJ1-2,CASSINGARYGYTF,TGTGCCAGTAGTATAAATGGGGCGCGCTATGGCTACACCTTC
NA,TRBV6-1,NA,TRBJ2-7,CANCSYEQYF,TGTGCCAACTGTTCCTACGAGCAGTACTTC
NA,TRBV28,NA,TRBJ2-2,CASSQDNRNTGELFF,TGTGCCAGCAGTCAGGACAATCGGAACACCGGGGAGCTGTTTTTT
NA,TRBV5-4,NA,TRBJ2-5,CASSLEVRQETQYF,TGTGCCAGCAGCTTGGAGGTCCGACAAGAGACCCAGTACTTC
TRBD2,TRBV30,NA,TRBJ2-3,CAWSGTGTSGITDTQYF,TGTGCCTGGAGCGGAACCGGGACTAGCGGGATTACAGATACGCAGTATTTT
NA,TRBV2,NA,TRBJ1-2,CASSERTGGDGYTF,TGTGCCAGCAGTGAACGTACAGGTGGGGATGGCTACACCTTC
TRBD1,TRBV7-9,NA,TRBJ1-1,CATPGQGALNTEAFF,TGTGCCACCCCAGGGCAGGGGGCCCTGAACACTGAAGCTTTCTTT
NA,TRBV12-3/TRBV12-4,NA,TRBJ1-5,CASSHSPGQPQHF,TGTGCCAGCAGCCATAGCCCGGGTCAGCCCCAGCATTTT
NA,TRBV5-1,NA,TRBJ2-7,CASSIDNEQYF,TGCGCCAGCAGCATTGACAACGAGCAGTACTTC
NA,TRBV10-3,few,TRBJ1-2,CAISPARADGYTF,TGTGCCATCAGCCCCGCCAGGGCAGATGGCTACACCTTC
NA,TRBV20-1,few,TRBJ2-5,CSARQAGAQTQYF,TGCAGTGCTAGACAAGCCGGGGCGCAGACCCAGTACTTC
TRBD2,TRBV19,NA,TRBJ2-5,CASSIDGSGARGETQYF,TGTGCCAGTAGTATAGATGGTAGCGGGGCTAGAGGGGAGACCCAGTACTTC
NA,TRBV6-1,once,TRBJ2-4,CASTPGAKNIQYF,TGTGCCAGCACTCCGGGAGCCAAAAACATTCAGTACTTC
NA,TRBV11-2,NA,TRBJ2-7,CASSHLSGGTGRYEQYF,TGTGCCAGCAGCCACCTTAGCGGGGGGACAGGGAGGTACGAGCAGTACTTC
TRBD2,TRBV6-1,NA,TRBJ2-5,CASSGKLSGSTTQYF,TGTGCCAGCAGCGGGAAACTTAGCGGGAGCACGACCCAGTACTTC
TRBD1,TRBV4-3,NA,TRBJ1-2,CASSQDRVTGGYGYTF,TGCGCCAGCAGCCAAGATCGGGTGACAGGGGGTTATGGCTACACCTTC
NA,TRBV6-1,NA,TRBJ1-5,CASTDWSNQPQHF,TGTGCCAGCACGGACTGGAGCAATCAGCCCCAGCATTTT
NA,TRBV19,once,TRBJ2-3,CASRTGGSTDTQYF,TGTGCCAGTAGAACTGGGGGAAGCACAGATACGCAGTATTTT
NA,TRBV6-2/TRBV6-3,few,TRBJ1-5,CASSYSISVSNQPQHF,TGTGCCAGCAGTTACTCGATATCCGTTAGCAATCAGCCCCAGCATTTT
NA,TRBV27,NA,TRBJ1-1,CASRGVGTTEAFF,TGTGCCAGCAGGGGAGTGGGAACCACTGAAGCTTTCTTT
TRBD1,TRBV10-3,NA,TRBJ1-2,CAISSGQGTYGYTF,TGTGCCATTTCTTCCGGACAGGGGACCTATGGCTACACCTTC
NA,TRBV7-2,NA,TRBJ2-7,CASSLSQGSNEQYF,TGTGCCAGCAGCTTATCTCAGGGTTCCAACGAGCAGTACTTC
TRBD2,TRBV10-2,few,TRBJ2-1,CATRGLAGVQFF,TGCGCCACCAGGGGCTTAGCGGGAGTGCAGTTCTTC
NA,TRBV27,few,TRBJ2-2,CASSLRGVGTGELFF,TGTGCCAGCAGTTTGAGGGGGGTTGGCACCGGGGAGCTGTTTTTT
NA,TRBV7-2,NA,TRBJ1-1,CASSLEVRARGTEAFF,TGTGCCAGCAGCTTAGAGGTCAGGGCCCGGGGGACTGAAGCTTTCTTT
TRBD2,TRBV6-1,few,TRBJ2-1,CASRPRTSGGAGNEQFF,TGTGCCAGCCGCCCTCGGACTAGCGGGGGGGCCGGGAATGAGCAGTTCTTC
TRBD1,TRBV28,NA,TRBJ1-2,CASSGSGQGVNGYTF,TGTGCCAGCAGTGGTTCTGGACAGGGAGTGAATGGCTACACCTTC
NA,TRBV10-1,few,TRBJ2-3,CASSESGLGADTQYF,TGCGCCAGCAGTGAGTCGGGACTGGGAGCAGATACGCAGTATTTT
NA,TRBV6-4,medium-sized,TRBJ1-6,CASSETGVGSPLHF,TGTGCCAGCAGTGAAACGGGGGTAGGCTCACCCCTCCACTTT
NA,TRBV10-3,few,TRBJ2-5,CAISESQGRETQYF,TGTGCCATCAGTGAGTCACAGGGTCGGGAGACCCAGTACTTC
NA,TRBV28,NA,TRBJ1-6,CASSPEGRAHYNSPLHF,TGTGCCAGCAGTCCCGAAGGGAGGGCCCACTATAATTCACCCCTCCACTTT
NA,TRBV2,NA,TRBJ2-5,CASREESGQYF,TGTGCCAGCAGGGAAGAAAGTGGCCAGTACTTC
TRBD1,TRBV5-5,NA,TRBJ2-7,CASGQTGVSYEQYF,TGTGCCAGCGGGCAGACAGGGGTCTCCTACGAGCAGTACTTC
NA,TRBV19,NA,TRBJ2-2,CASSMTRDTGELFF,TGTGCCAGTAGTATGACACGGGACACCGGGGAGCTGTTTTTT
NA,TRBV24-1,NA,TRBJ2-1,CATSDYPSSQSYNEQFF,TGTGCCACCAGTGATTATCCTTCCAGTCAGTCGTACAATGAGCAGTTCTTC
NA,TRBV12-5,NA,TRBJ1-5,CASSAGFGNQPQHF,TGTGCTAGTTCTGCAGGGTTTGGCAATCAGCCCCAGCATTTT
NA,TRBV19,few,TRBJ1-2,CASRRDTGYTF,TGTGCCTCCCGCCGGGACACTGGCTACACCTTC
TRBD1,TRBV10-2,NA,TRBJ2-7,CASSEQGVYEQYF,TGCGCCAGCAGTGAACAGGGGGTGTACGAGCAGTACTTC
TRBD1,TRBV19,NA,TRBJ1-5,CASRAGGDQPQHF,TGTGCCAGCAGGGCAGGGGGAGATCAGCCCCAGCATTTT
NA,TRBV2,NA,TRBJ2-1,CASTRGGWNEQFF,TGTGCCAGCACCCGGGGCGGGTGGAATGAGCAGTTCTTC
NA,TRBV30,NA,TRBJ2-7,CAWSPGPSSYEQYF,TGTGCCTGGAGCCCTGGGCCCTCTTCTTACGAGCAGTACTTC
TRBD1,TRBV6-1,NA,TRBJ1-5,CASSPMGQGARQPQHF,TGTGCCAGCAGTCCCATGGGACAGGGGGCGAGACAGCCCCAGCATTTT
NA,TRBV6-1,few,TRBJ1-5,CASTRLTGNQPQHF,TGTGCCAGCACACGCCTGACAGGCAATCAGCCCCAGCATTTT
NA,TRBV5-6,NA,TRBJ2-7,CASRDQNPRVLQYF,TGTGCCAGCAGGGATCAGAACCCAAGGGTGCTTCAGTACTTC
TRBD1,TRBV24-1,once,TRBJ2-1,CATSEGDRGLTAQFF,TGTGCCACCAGTGAGGGGGACAGGGGGTTGACGGCGCAGTTCTTC
NA,TRBV20-1,NA,TRBJ2-7,CSARGAGRGYEQYF,TGCAGTGCTAGAGGAGCGGGGAGGGGGTACGAGCAGTACTTC
TRBD2,TRBV9,NA,TRBJ2-5,CASSPGGLAGFQETQYF,TGTGCCAGCAGCCCTGGAGGGCTAGCGGGGTTCCAAGAGACCCAGTACTTC
NA,TRBV7-2,NA,TRBJ1-2,CASSLAQWRNTNYGYTF,TGTGCCAGCAGCTTAGCGCAGTGGAGGAACACTAACTATGGCTACACCTTC
TRBD2,TRBV25-1,NA,TRBJ2-5,CASSGFQAGAQETQYF,TGTGCCAGCAGTGGGTTCCAGGCGGGAGCCCAAGAGACCCAGTACTTC